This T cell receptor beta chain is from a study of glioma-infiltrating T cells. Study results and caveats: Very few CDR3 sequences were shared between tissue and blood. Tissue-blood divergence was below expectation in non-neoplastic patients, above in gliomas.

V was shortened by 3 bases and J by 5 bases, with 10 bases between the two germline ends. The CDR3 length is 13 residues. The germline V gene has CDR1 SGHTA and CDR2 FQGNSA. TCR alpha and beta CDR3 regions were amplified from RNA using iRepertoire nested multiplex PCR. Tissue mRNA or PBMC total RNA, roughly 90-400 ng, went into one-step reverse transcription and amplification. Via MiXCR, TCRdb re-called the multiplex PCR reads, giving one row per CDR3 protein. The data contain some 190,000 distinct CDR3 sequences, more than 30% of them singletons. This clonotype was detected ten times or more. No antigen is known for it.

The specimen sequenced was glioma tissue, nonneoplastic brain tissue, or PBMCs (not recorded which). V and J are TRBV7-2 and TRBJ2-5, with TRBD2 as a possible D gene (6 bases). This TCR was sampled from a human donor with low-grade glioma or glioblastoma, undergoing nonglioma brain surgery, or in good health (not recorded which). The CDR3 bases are TGTGCCAGCAGCTTCGCAGGGAGGGAGACCCAGTACTTC. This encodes CASSFAGRETQYF.